The 5 T cell receptor beta chains reported below all come from one sample, sequenced in a study of radiotherapy plus CTLA-4 blockade in lung cancer. Repertoires were generated with immunoSEQ multiplex PCR, while TCRdb's copy carries only in-frame clones and drops some. The repertoire consists of 85,000 to 120,000 clones, with more than 75% occurring once and the leading ten covering 2% to 3%. Specimen: peripheral blood, collected from a patient treated with radiotherapy plus ipilimumab. Receptors were obtained from a human donor with non-small cell lung cancer that progressed on radiotherapy plus ipilimumab. Some clones in this sample may be carry-over from other donors' samples.

The chain joins TRBV7-2 to TRBJ1-6; D gene ambiguous. CDR1 is SGHTA, CDR2 FQGNSA, per germline. The CDR3 loop spans 15 amino acids. Trimming cost V 6 bases and J 7 bases, with 16 bases left between them. CDR3 sequence (DNA): TGTGCCAGCAGATCCGACGGTTGGGAGAATTCACCCCTCCACTTT. Protein: CASRSDGWENSPLHF. The variable domain in full, completed from reference TRBV7-2 and TRBJ1-6, reads GAGVSQSPSNKVTEKGKDVELRCDPISGHTALYWYRQSLGQGLEFLIYFQGNSAPDKSGLPSDRFSAERTGGSVSTLTIQRTQQEDSAVYLCASRSDGWENSPLHFGNGTRLTVT.

The V and J genes are TRBV18 and TRBJ1-5, with 10 nucleotides matching TRBD1. Unmatched junction bases numbered 1, after V lost 3 bases and J lost 8 bases. CDR1 is KGHSH and CDR2 is LQKENI in the germline V gene. The CDR3 contains 13 residues. CDR3 loop: CASSPGQGEPQHF. The CDR3 DNA sequence: TGTGCCAGCTCACCTGGACAGGGGGAGCCCCAGCATTTT.

The chain has TRBV5-1 and TRBJ1-2; D uncertain. With 0 bases removed from V and 6 bases from J, the gap between germline ends came to 6 bases. The germline V gene has CDR1 SGHRS and CDR2 YFSETQ. The length of the CDR3 is 12 residues. The DNA of the CDR3 is TGCGCCAGCAGCTTGGCTGGGGATGGCTACACCTTC. Its protein is CASSLAGDGYTF. Based on the CDR3 plus reference TRBV5-1 and TRBJ1-2, the full variable domain is KAGVTQTPRYLIKTRGQQVTLSCSPISGHRSVSWYQQTPGQGLQFLFEYFSETQRNKGNFPGRFSGRQFSNSRSEMNVSTLELGDSALYLCASSLAGDGYTFGSGTRLTVV.

The rearrangement joins TRBV10-3 to TRBJ2-7; D possibly corresponds to TRBD2 (5 bases). The V and J ends lost 0 bases and 2 bases respectively, with 11 bases between them. The germline V gene encodes CDR1 ENHRY and CDR2 SYGVKD. This CDR3 comprises 15 residues. The CDR3 loop reads CAISESSDGTYEQYF. The CDR3 DNA reads as TGTGCCATCAGTGAGTCGAGTGACGGGACCTACGAGCAGTACTTC.

The chain has TRBV4-1 and TRBJ1-3; D not certain. This CDR3 spans 16 amino acids. Trimming cost V 0 bases and J 0 bases, with 9 bases left between them. In germline, CDR1 is MGHRA, CDR2 YSYEKL. CDR3 loop: CASSQEQDSSGNTIYF. For the CDR3, the DNA is TGCGCCAGCAGCCAAGAGCAAGATTCCTCTGGAAACACCATATATTTT.